These 9 T cell receptor beta chains share one sample of origin, sequenced in a study of patients and donors after allogeneic stem cell transplantation. TCRdb recomputed calls from the RT-PCR reads with MiXCR, one row per CDR3 protein. This sample has over 400,000 distinct CDR3 sequences, with approximately 16% found just once. Sequenced input: blood, either unsorted or a sorted T cell fraction (not recorded which). The receptors were sampled from a human donor who was either an allogeneic HSCT recipient or a stem cell or donor lymphocyte infusion donor (not recorded which). It is not recorded whose cells these are; they may come from a transplant donor.

The V and J genes are TRBV7-3 and TRBJ2-3; D may be TRBD2 (6 bases). V was clipped by 1 base and J by 5 bases, with 13 bases between them. CDR3 length equals 15 residues. In germline, CDR1 is SGHTA, CDR2 FQGTGA. CDR3 nucleotides: TGTGCCAGCAGCTTAAGGAGGGGCTTAGGAGATACGCAGTATTTT. It codes for CASSLRRGLGDTQYF.

This chain joins TRBV11-2 and TRBJ2-3, with a possible D match to TRBD2 (7 bases). CDR3 size: 18 residues. The germline V and J ends were trimmed by 0 bases and 2 bases, with 18 bases remaining between them. Germline CDR1 SGHAT, CDR2 FQNNGV. The CDR3 reads CASSLDGTWGGATDTQYF. The CDR3 DNA reads as TGTGCCAGCAGCTTAGATGGGACTTGGGGGGGGGCCACAGATACGCAGTATTTT.

The V gene is TRBV25-1, the J gene TRBJ2-3; D not certain. Germline CDR1 and CDR2: MGHDK and SYGVNS. With 5 bases removed from V and 2 bases from J, the gap between germline ends came to 8 bases. The CDR3 sequence is 13 residues long. Here the CDR3 reads CASSPTATDTQYF. DNA for the CDR3: TGTGCCAGCAGTCCCACGGCCACAGATACGCAGTATTTT.

This clonotype was seen more than once but under ten times. V and J are TRBV11-2 and TRBJ2-1; TRBD2 aligns across 9 bases. V lost 2 bases to trimming and J lost 0 bases; unmatched junction nucleotides: 5. The CDR3 has 17 amino acids. Germline loops: CDR1 SGHAT, CDR2 FQNNGV. The CDR3 DNA is TGTGCCAGCAGCTTATCCGTACTAGCGGGCTCCTACAATGAGCAGTTCTTC. Amino acids: CASSLSVLAGSYNEQFF. Using reference TRBV11-2 and TRBJ2-1 for the parts outside the CDR3, the full variable domain is EAGVAQSPRYKIIEKRQSVAFWCNPISGHATLYWYQQILGQGPKLLIQFQNNGVVDDSQLPKDRFSAERLKGVDSTLKIQPAKLEDSAVYLCASSLSVLAGSYNEQFFGPGTRLTVL.

This clonotype was seen a handful of times. V usage is TRBV12-3 or TRBV12-4 and J usage is TRBJ2-3, with 9 bases aligning to TRBD1. The CDR3 sequence is 16 residues long. The ends lost 6 bases at V and 1 base at J; junction bases unmatched: 8. The CDR3 protein is CASSRLRDRGTDTQYF. The CDR3 coding sequence is TGTGCCAGCAGCCGACTCCGGGACAGGGGCACAGATACGCAGTATTTT.

A few counts support this clonotype. The gene calls are TRBV7-9 and TRBJ2-3; 8 nucleotides match TRBD2. V lost 7 bases to trimming and J lost 2 bases; unmatched junction nucleotides: 11. Germline CDR1 SEHNR, CDR2 FQNEAQ (reference sequence). This CDR3 is built from 16 residues. The CDR3 bases are TGTGCCAGCACCGTACTGAGCGGGAGAATCACAGATACGCAGTATTTT. It is translated as CASTVLSGRITDTQYF.

A few counts support this clonotype. The chain links TRBV20-1 to TRBJ2-1; TRBD2 matches 8 bases. Germline CDR1 and CDR2: DFQATT and SNEGSKA (reference sequence). After removal of 6 bases from V and 7 bases from J, the junction contained 14 bases not matched to a gene. The CDR3 sequence is 15 residues long. The CDR3 DNA follows: TGCAGTGCGGGGGGCGGGGGGCTAGGATGGAATGAGCAGTTCTTC. This codes for CSAGGGGLGWNEQFF.

The chain recombines TRBV27 with TRBJ2-7; D is tentatively TRBD1 or TRBD2 (6 bases each). The V end lost 7 bases, the J end lost 3 bases, and 19 bases lay between the germline ends. Germline V gene lookup returns CDR1 MNHEY and CDR2 SMNVEV (reference sequence). The CDR3 has 15 residues. The CDR3 nucleotides are TGTGCCAGCAAGGTCGAGGGGGGCCCATTCTACGAGCAGTACTTC. It is translated as CASKVEGGPFYEQYF.

This clonotype was observed a few times. This rearrangement joins TRBV6-1 to TRBJ1-2, with D maybe TRBD1 (6 bases). The CDR3 runs to 15 residues. V was cut by 1 base and J by 8 bases, with 17 bases left in between. The germline V gene has CDR1 MNHNS and CDR2 SASEGT. The CDR3 DNA reads TGTGCCAGCAGTGAAGTTGGGATTCGGCAGGGGGGCTACACCTTC. The encoded protein is CASSEVGIRQGGYTF.